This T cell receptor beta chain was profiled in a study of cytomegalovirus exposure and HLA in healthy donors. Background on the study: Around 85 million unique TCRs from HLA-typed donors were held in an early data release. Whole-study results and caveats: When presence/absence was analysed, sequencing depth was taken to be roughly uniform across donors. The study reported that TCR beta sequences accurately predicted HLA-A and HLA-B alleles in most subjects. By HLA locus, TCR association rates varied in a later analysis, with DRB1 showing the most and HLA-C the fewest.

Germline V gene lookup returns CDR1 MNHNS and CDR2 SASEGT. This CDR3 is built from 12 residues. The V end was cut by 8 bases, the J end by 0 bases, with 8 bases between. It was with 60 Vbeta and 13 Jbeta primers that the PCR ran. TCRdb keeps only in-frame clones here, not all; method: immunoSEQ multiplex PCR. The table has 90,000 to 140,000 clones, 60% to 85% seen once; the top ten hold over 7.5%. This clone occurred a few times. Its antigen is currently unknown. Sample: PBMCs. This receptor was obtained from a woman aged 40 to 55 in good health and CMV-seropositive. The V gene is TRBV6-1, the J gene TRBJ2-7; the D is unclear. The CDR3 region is CASSVLSYEQYF. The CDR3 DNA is TGTGCCAGCTCCGTCCTCTCCTACGAGCAGTACTTC.